These T cell receptor beta chains were read from a single sample in a study of Graves' ophthalmopathy and Graves' hyperthyroidism. Each CDR3 protein is one row after TCRdb ran MiXCR on the multiplex PCR reads. The table lists about 400,000 distinct CDR3 sequences, 15% of them singletons, with approximately 7% in the top ten. Sequenced material: peripheral blood. These TCRs come from a woman younger than 30 with stable Graves' hyperthyroidism. Each CDR3 is given without its conserved first and last residue.

j_call,v_call,cdr3_aa
TRBJ1-3,TRBV7-2,ASSLVYNGNTIY
TRBJ2-5,TRBV5-4,ASSLASTHETQY
TRBJ1-2,TRBV3-1,ASSPGTDLIGYT
TRBJ1-6,TRBV9,ASSVADYSPLH
TRBJ1-1,TRBV12-3/TRBV12-4,ASSLGVWAEAF
TRBJ2-2,TRBV13,ASSLGQGALAGELF
TRBJ2-5,TRBV7-2,ASSLVPMAETQY
TRBJ1-5,TRBV20-1,SAGGQFNQPQH
TRBJ1-2,TRBV11-1,ASSPEASRVRYGYT
TRBJ1-6,TRBV12-3/TRBV12-4,ASSALGDRNGNSPLH